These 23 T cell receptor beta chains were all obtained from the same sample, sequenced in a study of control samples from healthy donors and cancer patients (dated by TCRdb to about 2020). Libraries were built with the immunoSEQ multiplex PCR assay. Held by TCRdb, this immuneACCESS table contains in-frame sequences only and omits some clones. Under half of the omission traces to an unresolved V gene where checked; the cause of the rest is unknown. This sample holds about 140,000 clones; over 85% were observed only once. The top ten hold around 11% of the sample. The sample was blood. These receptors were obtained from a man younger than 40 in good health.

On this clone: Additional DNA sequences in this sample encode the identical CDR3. The CDR3 nucleotides are TGTGCCAGCAGTTACGGACCTTATGGCTACACCTTC. This translates into CASSYGPYGYTF. The chain combines TRBV6-5 with TRBJ1-2; no firm D call. V was trimmed by 2 bases and J by 5 bases, leaving 6 bases between them. The V gene's germline CDR1 is MNHEY and CDR2 SVGAGI. The CDR3 loop spans 12 amino acids.

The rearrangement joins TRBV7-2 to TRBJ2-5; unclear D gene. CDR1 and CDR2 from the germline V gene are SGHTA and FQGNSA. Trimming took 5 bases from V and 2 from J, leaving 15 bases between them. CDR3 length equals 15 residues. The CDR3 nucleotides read TGTGCCAGCAGCCGCTCCCCCTTTCAGCAAGAGACCCAGTACTTC. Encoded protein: CASSRSPFQQETQYF.

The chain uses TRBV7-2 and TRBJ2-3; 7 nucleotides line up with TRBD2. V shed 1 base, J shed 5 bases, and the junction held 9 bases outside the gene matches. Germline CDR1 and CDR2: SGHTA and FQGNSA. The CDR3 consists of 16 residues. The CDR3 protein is CASSLGTIPGGDTQYF. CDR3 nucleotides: TGTGCCAGCAGCTTAGGGACAATCCCGGGGGGAGATACGCAGTATTTT.

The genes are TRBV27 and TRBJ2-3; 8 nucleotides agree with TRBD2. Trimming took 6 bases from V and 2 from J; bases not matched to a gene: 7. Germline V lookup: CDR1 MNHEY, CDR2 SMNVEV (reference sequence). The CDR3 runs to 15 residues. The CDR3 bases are TGTGCCAGCAGCCCGTTAGCGGGGCCCACAGATACGCAGTATTTT. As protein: CASSPLAGPTDTQYF.

This CDR3 is CASSSDRLGGYTF. Written as DNA, the CDR3 is TGTGCCAGCAGCTCAGACAGGCTCGGTGGCTACACCTTC. The chain carries TRBV7-2 and TRBJ1-2, with D maybe TRBD1 (6 bases). V was pared by 4 bases and J by 7 bases, with 13 bases between. CDR3 size: 13 residues. CDR1 is SGHTA and CDR2 is FQGNSA in the germline V gene.

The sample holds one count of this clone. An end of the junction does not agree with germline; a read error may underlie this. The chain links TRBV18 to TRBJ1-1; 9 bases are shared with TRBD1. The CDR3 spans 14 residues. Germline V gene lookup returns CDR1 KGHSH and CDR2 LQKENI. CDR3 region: CASSPGTGNAEAFF. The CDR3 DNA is TGTGCCAGCTCTCCCGGGACAGGGAACGCTGAAGCTTTCTTT. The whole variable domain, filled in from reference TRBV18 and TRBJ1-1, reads NAGVMQNPRHLVRRRGQEARLRCSPMKGHSHVYWYRQLPEEGLKFMVYLQKENIIDESGMPKERFSAEFPKEGPSILRIQQVVRGDSAAYFCASSPGTGNAEAFFGQGTRLTVV.

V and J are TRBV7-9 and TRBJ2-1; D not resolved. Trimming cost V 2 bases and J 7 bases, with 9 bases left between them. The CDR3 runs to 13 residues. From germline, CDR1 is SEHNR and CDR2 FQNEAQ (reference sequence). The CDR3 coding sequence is TGTGCCAGCAGCTTACCCGTTGCGAATGAGCAGTTCTTC. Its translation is CASSLPVANEQFF.

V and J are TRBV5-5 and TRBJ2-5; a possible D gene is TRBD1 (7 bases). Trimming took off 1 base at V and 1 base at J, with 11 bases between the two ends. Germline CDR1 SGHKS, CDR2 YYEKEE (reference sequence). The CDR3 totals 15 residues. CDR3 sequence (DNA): TGTGCCAGCAGCTTGAGGGGGCGGGGCCAAGAGACCCAGTACTTC. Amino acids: CASSLRGRGQETQYF. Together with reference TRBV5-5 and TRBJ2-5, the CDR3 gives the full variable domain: DAGVTQSPTHLIKTRGQQVTLRCSPISGHKSVSWYQQVLGQGPQFIFQYYEKEERGRGNFPDRFSARQFPNYSSELNVNALLLGDSALYLCASSLRGRGQETQYFGPGTRLLVL.

For the CDR3, the DNA is TGTGCCAGCAGCTCACAGCCTGGGACAGCTTACAATGAGCAGTTCTTC. Encoded protein: CASSSQPGTAYNEQFF. The chain has TRBV7-2 and TRBJ2-1; 7 nucleotides agree with TRBD1. Germline lookup yields CDR1 SGHTA and CDR2 FQGNSA. Trimming cost V 4 bases and J 4 bases; bases outside gene matches: 10. The CDR3 length is 16 residues.

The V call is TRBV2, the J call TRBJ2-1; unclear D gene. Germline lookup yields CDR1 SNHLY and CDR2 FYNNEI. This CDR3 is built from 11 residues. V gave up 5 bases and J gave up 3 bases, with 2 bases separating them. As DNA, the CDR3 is TGTGCCAGCAGTTACTACAATGAGCAGTTCTTC. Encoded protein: CASSYYNEQFF.

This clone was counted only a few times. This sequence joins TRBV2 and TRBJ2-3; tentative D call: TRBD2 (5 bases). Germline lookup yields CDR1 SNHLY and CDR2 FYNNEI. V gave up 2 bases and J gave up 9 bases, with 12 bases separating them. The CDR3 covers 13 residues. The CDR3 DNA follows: TGTGCCAGCAGTGAAAGTAGCGAGGGCACGCAGTATTTT. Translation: CASSESSEGTQYF.

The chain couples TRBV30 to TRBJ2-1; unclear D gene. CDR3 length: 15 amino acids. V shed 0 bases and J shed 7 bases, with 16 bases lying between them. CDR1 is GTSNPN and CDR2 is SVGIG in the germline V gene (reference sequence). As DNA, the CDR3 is TGTGCCTGGAGTGTACGACCCCACCAAGGAAATGAGCAGTTCTTC. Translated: CAWSVRPHQGNEQFF.

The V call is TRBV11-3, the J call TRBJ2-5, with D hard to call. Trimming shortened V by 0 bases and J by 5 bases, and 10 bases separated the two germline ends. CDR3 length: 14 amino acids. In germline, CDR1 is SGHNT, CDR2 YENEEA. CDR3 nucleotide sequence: TGTGCCAGCAGCTTAGAATTAAGCGACGAGACCCAGTACTTC. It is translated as CASSLELSDETQYF.

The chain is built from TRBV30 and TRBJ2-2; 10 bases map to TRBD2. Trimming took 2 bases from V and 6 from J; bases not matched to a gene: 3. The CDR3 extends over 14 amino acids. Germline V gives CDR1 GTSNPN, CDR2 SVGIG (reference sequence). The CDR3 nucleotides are TGTGCCTGGAGTCTAGCGGGAGTATCCGGGGAGCTGTTTTTT. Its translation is CAWSLAGVSGELFF.

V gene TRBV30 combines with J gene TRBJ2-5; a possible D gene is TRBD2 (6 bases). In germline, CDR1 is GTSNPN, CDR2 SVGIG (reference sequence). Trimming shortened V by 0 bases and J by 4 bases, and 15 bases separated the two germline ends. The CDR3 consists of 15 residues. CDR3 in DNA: TGTGCCTGGAGTGTAGCGCCGATCGGGGGAGAGACCCAGTACTTC. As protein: CAWSVAPIGGETQYF. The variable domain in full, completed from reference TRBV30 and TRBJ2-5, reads SQTIHQWPATLVQPVGSPLSLECTVEGTSNPNLYWYRQAAGRGLQLLFYSVGIGQISSEVPQNLSASRPQDRQFILSSKKLLLSDSGFYLCAWSVAPIGGETQYFGPGTRLLVL.

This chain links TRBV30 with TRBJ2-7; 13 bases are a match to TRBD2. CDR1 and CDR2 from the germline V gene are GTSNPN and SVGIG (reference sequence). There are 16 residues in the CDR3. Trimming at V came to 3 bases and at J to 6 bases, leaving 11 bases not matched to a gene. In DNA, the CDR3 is TGTGCCTGGAGGCAGACACTAGCGGGAGGGCCTGGCGAGCAGTACTTC. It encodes CAWRQTLAGGPGEQYF.

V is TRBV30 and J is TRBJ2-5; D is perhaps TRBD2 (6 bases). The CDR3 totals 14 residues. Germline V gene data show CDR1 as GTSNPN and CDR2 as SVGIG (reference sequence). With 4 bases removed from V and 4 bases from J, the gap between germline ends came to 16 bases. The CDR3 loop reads CAWISPLGGETQYF. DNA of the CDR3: TGTGCCTGGATATCCCCATTGGGAGGAGAGACCCAGTACTTC.

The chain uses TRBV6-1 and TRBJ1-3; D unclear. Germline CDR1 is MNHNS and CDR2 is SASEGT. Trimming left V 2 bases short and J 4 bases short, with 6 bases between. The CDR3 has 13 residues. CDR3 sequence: CASSERPGNTIYF. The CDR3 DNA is TGTGCCAGCAGTGAACGGCCCGGAAACACCATATATTTT.

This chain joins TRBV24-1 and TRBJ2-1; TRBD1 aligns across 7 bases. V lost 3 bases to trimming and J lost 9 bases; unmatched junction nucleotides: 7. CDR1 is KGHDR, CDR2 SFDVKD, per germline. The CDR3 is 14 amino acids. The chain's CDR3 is CATSDPQTGREQFF. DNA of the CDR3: TGTGCCACCAGTGATCCTCAGACAGGGCGTGAGCAGTTCTTC.

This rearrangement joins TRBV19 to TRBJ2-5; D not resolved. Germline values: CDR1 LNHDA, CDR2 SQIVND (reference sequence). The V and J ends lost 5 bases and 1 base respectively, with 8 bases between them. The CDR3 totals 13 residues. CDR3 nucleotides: TGTGCCAGTAGTGGCCTGGGCCAAGAGACCCAGTACTTC. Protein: CASSGLGQETQYF.

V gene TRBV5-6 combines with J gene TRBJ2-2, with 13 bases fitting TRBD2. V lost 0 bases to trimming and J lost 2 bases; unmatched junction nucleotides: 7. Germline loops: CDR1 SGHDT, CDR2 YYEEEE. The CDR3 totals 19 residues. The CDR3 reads CASSLVWTSGRSNTGELFF. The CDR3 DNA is TGTGCCAGCAGCTTGGTTTGGACTAGCGGGAGATCTAACACCGGGGAGCTGTTTTTT.

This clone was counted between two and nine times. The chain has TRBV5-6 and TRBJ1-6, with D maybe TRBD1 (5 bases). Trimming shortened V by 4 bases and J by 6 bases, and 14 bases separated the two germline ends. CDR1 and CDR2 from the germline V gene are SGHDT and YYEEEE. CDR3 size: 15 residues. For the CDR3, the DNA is TGTGCCAGCAGCCCCAGGGTAATCGGTAATTCACCCCTCCACTTT. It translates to CASSPRVIGNSPLHF.

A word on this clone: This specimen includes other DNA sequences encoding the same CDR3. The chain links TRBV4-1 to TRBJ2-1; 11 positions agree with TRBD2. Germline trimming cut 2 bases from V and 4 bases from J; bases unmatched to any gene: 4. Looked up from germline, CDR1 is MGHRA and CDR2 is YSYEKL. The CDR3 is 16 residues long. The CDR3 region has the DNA TGCGCCAGCAGCCAACCTACTAGCGGGAGATACAATGAGCAGTTCTTC. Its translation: CASSQPTSGRYNEQFF.